The 8 T cell receptor beta chains below all came from one sample that was sequenced in a study of T-cell reconstitution after alpha-beta-depleted transplantation in children. The library targeted TCRbeta and was prepared with unique molecular identifiers. TCRdb independently ran MiXCR on the PCR reads; one entry per CDR3 protein. The sample has around 580,000 distinct CDR3 sequences; roughly 30% are singletons. The source material was PBMCs, sampled before TCRalphabeta/CD19-depleted stem cell transplant. Source of these receptors: a boy under two years old with Wiskott-Aldrich syndrome, due to receive a stem cell transplant.

This sequence joins TRBV7-9 and TRBJ2-7, with D uncertain. Germline values: CDR1 SEHNR, CDR2 FQNEAQ (reference sequence). This CDR3 comprises 14 residues. V shed 4 bases and J shed 2 bases, with 12 bases lying between them. The CDR3 bases are TGTGCCAGCAGCTCCCTCGGCAGGCCCTACGAGCAGTACTTC. Its protein is CASSSLGRPYEQYF.

This chain links TRBV20-1 with TRBJ1-2; 7 bases line up with TRBD1. The CDR3 is 13 residues long. Looked up from germline, CDR1 is DFQATT and CDR2 is SNEGSKA (reference sequence). V was clipped by 4 bases and J by 4 bases; unmatched bases: 6. The CDR3 region has the DNA TGCAGTGCTACAGACAGGGCGAGCTATGGCTACACCTTC. Amino acid sequence: CSATDRASYGYTF.

This sequence joins TRBV2 and TRBJ2-3, with 12 bases matching TRBD2. CDR3 length equals 14 residues. V dropped 4 bases and J dropped 5; count of bases not matched to a gene: 1. Germline CDR1 SNHLY, CDR2 FYNNEI. CDR3 in amino acids: CASSATSGRDTQYF. The CDR3 region has the DNA TGTGCCAGCAGTGCGACTAGCGGGAGAGATACGCAGTATTTT.

The table lists this clonotype with a few counts. The chain carries TRBV20-1 and TRBJ1-4, with D possibly TRBD1 on 5 matching bases. Trimming cost V 3 bases and J 5 bases, with 13 bases left between them. The CDR3 loop spans 14 amino acids. Germline lookup yields CDR1 DFQATT and CDR2 SNEGSKA (reference sequence). In nucleotides, the CDR3 is TGCAGTGCTAGCACCAGGGTCAGGAATGAAAAACTGTTTTTT. Translating gives CSASTRVRNEKLFF.

The chain couples TRBV5-1 to TRBJ2-3; D is ambiguous. Per the germline V gene, CDR1 is SGHRS and CDR2 is YFSETQ. The V end lost 1 base, the J end lost 1 base, and 7 bases lay between the germline ends. The CDR3 is made up of 14 amino acids. The chain's CDR3 is CASSLTVRTDTQYF. CDR3 nucleotides: TGCGCCAGCAGCTTGACAGTCCGCACAGATACGCAGTATTTT. The full variable domain, completed using reference TRBV5-1 and TRBJ2-3, is KAGVTQTPRYLIKTRGQQVTLSCSPISGHRSVSWYQQTPGQGLQFLFEYFSETQRNKGNFPGRFSGRQFSNSRSEMNVSTLELGDSALYLCASSLTVRTDTQYFGPGTRLTVL.

V gene TRBV5-1 combines with J gene TRBJ1-5, with 10 bases identical to TRBD1. The germline V gene encodes CDR1 SGHRS and CDR2 YFSETQ. This CDR3 contains 14 residues. J was trimmed by 6 bases and V by 4 bases; bases with no gene match: 4. The CDR3 is CASSRDRGGQPQHF. In nucleotides, the CDR3 is TGCGCCAGCAGCCGGGACAGGGGAGGTCAGCCCCAGCATTTT.

This clonotype was seen a handful of times. The chain uses TRBV12-3 or TRBV12-4 and TRBJ1-2; D remains unclear. CDR3 length: 13 residues. V lost 2 bases and J 4 bases, leaving 8 bases between the germline ends. CDR3 sequence: CASSLSGGYGYTF. The DNA for the CDR3 is TGTGCCAGCAGTTTATCGGGTGGCTATGGCTACACCTTC.

This clonotype occurred a few times. This sequence joins TRBV10-3 and TRBJ2-3; possibly TRBD2 for D (5 bases). Trimming pared 10 bases from V and 5 bases from J, leaving 16 bases between. CDR3 length: 13 residues. The germline V gene encodes CDR1 ENHRY and CDR2 SYGVKD. CDR3 in DNA: TGTGCCACCGAAAATCTAGCCGGAGATACGCAGTATTTT. Translated, it gives CATENLAGDTQYF.